This passage covers 26 T cell receptor beta chains from one sample sequenced in a study of blood T cell repertoires in COVID-19. Libraries were prepared by immunoSEQ multiplex PCR; TCRdb keeps only in-frame clonotypes and omits some of them. This table holds over 65,000 clones, approximately 78% found once. The sequencing input was peripheral blood. These receptors were collected from a human donor in a cohort sampled during active COVID-19.

The V and J genes are TRBV6-5 and TRBJ2-2, with 8 bases lining up with TRBD1. Germline V CDR1 and CDR2: MNHEY, SVGAGI. The CDR3 extends over 16 amino acids. The junction had 2 bases not matched to a gene; V was cut back by 2 bases and J by 0 bases. The CDR3 reads CASSYGQGTNTGELFF. The CDR3 DNA follows: TGTGCCAGCAGTTACGGACAGGGTACGAACACCGGGGAGCTGTTTTTT.

The chain uses TRBV6-1 and TRBJ2-7, with a tentative D call TRBD1 (6 bases). Trimming pared 1 base from V and 0 bases from J, leaving 10 bases between. The CDR3 is 15 amino acids. Germline loops: CDR1 MNHNS, CDR2 SASEGT. The CDR3: CASSEEWGPSYEQYF. CDR3 DNA sequence: TGTGCCAGCAGTGAAGAGTGGGGGCCCTCCTACGAGCAGTACTTC.

This chain connects TRBV15 to TRBJ1-2; 7 nucleotides agree with TRBD1. V was clipped by 1 base and J by 7 bases; unmatched bases: 6. The CDR3 runs 14 residues. Germline V gene data show CDR1 as LNHNV and CDR2 as YYDKDF (reference sequence). The CDR3: CATSRVSDRFGYTF. DNA of the CDR3: TGTGCCACCAGCAGAGTATCGGACAGGTTTGGCTACACCTTC.

This chain connects TRBV24-1 to TRBJ2-7; D gene unclear. Trimming left V 1 base short and J 2 bases short, with 8 bases between. There are 14 residues in the CDR3. The germline V gene has CDR1 KGHDR and CDR2 SFDVKD. CDR3 in DNA: TGTGCCACCAGTGATTTACAGACCCCCTACGAGCAGTACTTC. Its protein product is CATSDLQTPYEQYF.

This clone was observed a single time. V usage is TRBV27 and J usage is TRBJ2-2, with TRBD2 matching over 13 bases. Trimming removed 3 bases from V and 4 bases from J; junction bases left unmatched: 11. Germline-derived CDR1 and CDR2 are MNHEY and SMNVEV (reference sequence). This CDR3 has 19 amino acids. The CDR3: CASSFTGLAGYWGTGELFF. For the CDR3, the DNA is TGTGCCAGCAGTTTTACGGGACTAGCGGGATATTGGGGCACCGGGGAGCTGTTTTTT.

This clone is medium-sized by share. The genes are TRBV27 and TRBJ2-5; TRBD2 matches 15 bases. The CDR3 length is 16 residues. V trimming: 5 bases; J trimming: 2 bases; junction bases outside the gene matches: 3. Per germline, CDR1 MNHEY and CDR2 SMNVEV (reference sequence). The CDR3 DNA sequence: TGTGCCAGCAGTGGACTAGCGGGAGGGGGGCAAGAGACCCAGTACTTC. Translation gives CASSGLAGGGQETQYF.

This clone was recorded a few times. The rearrangement uses TRBV5-1 and TRBJ2-1, with D perhaps matching TRBD2 (7 bases). Trimming left V 3 bases short and J 2 bases short, with 18 bases between. CDR1 is SGHRS and CDR2 is YFSETQ in the germline V gene. There are 17 residues in the CDR3. CDR3 nucleotides: TGCGCCAGCAGCTGGAGTTTAGGGGGGGGACCCTACAATGAGCAGTTCTTC. As protein: CASSWSLGGGPYNEQFF.

CDR3 amino acids: CATSLGGMRTQYF. CDR3 nucleotides: TGTGCCACCAGCCTTGGAGGGATGCGGACCCAGTACTTC. The gene calls are TRBV15 and TRBJ2-5; D is possibly TRBD2 (6 bases). From germline, CDR1 is LNHNV and CDR2 YYDKDF (reference sequence). V lost 5 bases and J lost 7, with 14 bases in between. The CDR3 is 13 amino acids.

This sequence joins TRBV7-9 and TRBJ2-1; D is uncertain. CDR1 is SEHNR and CDR2 is FQNEAQ in the germline V gene (reference sequence). This CDR3 is built from 12 residues. V dropped 6 bases and J dropped 6 bases, with 9 bases sitting between them. CDR3 amino acids: CASRGHGNEQFF. CDR3 bases: TGTGCCAGCAGGGGCCATGGCAATGAGCAGTTCTTC.

The gene calls are TRBV6-6 and TRBJ1-6; 8 positions match TRBD1. The CDR3 sequence is 15 residues long. Germline V gene sequence: CDR1 MNHNY, CDR2 SVGAGI (reference sequence). The V gene end was trimmed by 6 bases and the J gene end by 10 bases; junction bases not matched to a gene: 11. The chain's CDR3 is CASRPSTGDGSPLHF. In DNA, the CDR3 is TGTGCCAGCAGGCCTTCGACAGGGGATGGGTCACCCCTCCACTTT.

The genes are TRBV15 and TRBJ1-5; 8 bases line up with TRBD1. The CDR3 is made up of 17 amino acids. CDR1 and CDR2 (germline): LNHNV, YYDKDF (reference sequence). V dropped 3 bases and J dropped 0; count of bases not matched to a gene: 7. As DNA, the CDR3 is TGTGCCACCAGCAGTGGGACAGGCCGTAATAGCAATCAGCCCCAGCATTTT. This gives the protein CATSSGTGRNSNQPQHF.

The rearrangement links TRBV27 to TRBJ2-3, with D unresolved. The ends were cut back, 1 base at V and 2 bases at J, with 10 bases in the middle. This CDR3 comprises 15 residues. Germline loops: CDR1 MNHEY, CDR2 SMNVEV (reference sequence). The CDR3 sequence is CASSLLSGFTDTQYF. The DNA of the CDR3 is TGTGCCAGCAGTTTATTATCGGGTTTCACAGATACGCAGTATTTT.

The genes are TRBV6-6 and TRBJ2-4; TRBD2 agrees at 12 bases. Germline CDR1 is MNHNY and CDR2 is SVGAGI (reference sequence). J was trimmed by 8 bases and V by 4 bases; bases with no gene match: 9. The CDR3 sequence is 16 residues long. This CDR3 is CASSSLTSGREDIQYF. As DNA, the CDR3 is TGTGCCAGCAGTTCTTTGACTAGCGGGAGAGAGGACATTCAGTACTTC.

The V and J genes are TRBV24-1 and TRBJ2-5; 7 positions agree with TRBD1. V lost 2 bases to trimming and J lost 5 bases; unmatched junction nucleotides: 10. Germline V gives CDR1 KGHDR, CDR2 SFDVKD. This CDR3 is built from 16 residues. Here the CDR3 reads CATSDYAPGQMETQYF. In DNA, the CDR3 is TGTGCCACCAGTGATTACGCACCGGGACAGATGGAGACCCAGTACTTC.

The J gene is TRBJ2-3, the V gene TRBV28; the match to TRBD2 covers 9 bases. The V and J ends lost 2 bases and 7 bases, in that order; junction bases with no gene match: 7. Germline V gene data show CDR1 as MDHEN and CDR2 as SYDVKM. The length of the CDR3 is 15 residues. The CDR3 DNA follows: TGTGCCAGCAGTTTAACGCGGGAGGGACCATATACGCAGTATTTT. This encodes CASSLTREGPYTQYF.

This chain uses TRBV18 with TRBJ2-7, with D perhaps TRBD1 (5 bases). The germline V gene has CDR1 KGHSH and CDR2 LQKENI. This CDR3 region has 14 residues. Trimming took 3 bases from V and 1 from J, leaving 10 bases between them. CDR3 amino acids: CASSPQGYSYEQYF. DNA of the CDR3: TGTGCCAGCTCACCGCAGGGATATTCCTACGAGCAGTACTTC.

The chain recombines TRBV15 with TRBJ1-2; 9 nucleotides align to TRBD1. Germline loops: CDR1 LNHNV, CDR2 YYDKDF (reference sequence). This CDR3 is 16 amino acids long. With V trimmed by 1 base and J by 4 bases, 7 bases remained unmatched. CDR3 amino acids: CATSRGMGQGSYGYTF. The CDR3 nucleotides are TGTGCCACCAGCAGAGGGATGGGACAGGGATCCTATGGCTACACCTTC.

Only one count was recorded for this clone. The chain couples TRBV30 to TRBJ1-4, with D hard to call. V dropped 4 bases and J dropped 10 bases, with 13 bases sitting between them. Germline assignment: CDR1 GTSNPN and CDR2 SVGIG (reference sequence). The CDR3 is 12 amino acids. As DNA, the CDR3 is TGTGCCTGGAAAGTAGTCGGTGGAAAACTGTTTTTT. It codes for CAWKVVGGKLFF.

The chain carries TRBV7-9 and TRBJ2-2; D perhaps matches TRBD1 (5 bases). CDR3 length: 12 residues. CDR1 SEHNR and CDR2 FQNEAQ come from the germline V gene (reference sequence). Between the trimmed V and J ends, which lost 6 bases and 6 bases, there was a span of 8 bases. Here the CDR3 reads CASRAGSGELFF. CDR3 in DNA: TGTGCCAGCAGGGCAGGGTCCGGGGAGCTGTTTTTT.

The chain couples TRBV6-6 to TRBJ2-1; D uncertain. This CDR3 is 13 amino acids long. Germline assignment: CDR1 MNHNY and CDR2 SVGAGI (reference sequence). The V end was cut by 4 bases, the J end by 8 bases, with 12 bases between. CDR3 region: CASSLRNYYEQFF. DNA for the CDR3: TGTGCCAGCAGTTTGAGAAACTATTATGAGCAGTTCTTC.

V and J are TRBV29-1 and TRBJ2-5; 7 bases are a match to TRBD1. The CDR3 totals 15 residues. Germline trimming cut 4 bases from V and 1 base from J; bases unmatched to any gene: 9. CDR1 is SQVTM, CDR2 ANQGSEA, per germline. Here the CDR3 DNA reads TGCAGCGTTGTGACAGGGCCCGGCCCCCAAGAGACCCAGTACTTC. Protein: CSVVTGPGPQETQYF. The variable domain in full, with the rest retrieved from reference TRBV29-1 and TRBJ2-5, is SAVISQKPSRDICQRGTSLTIQCQVDSQVTMMFWYRQQPGQSLTLIATANQGSEATYESGFVIDKFPISRPNLTFSTLTVSNMSPEDSSIYLCSVVTGPGPQETQYFGPGTRLLVL.

Concerning this clone: At one end the junction does not follow the germline gene, possibly because of a read error. The chain has TRBV13 and TRBJ2-6; 8 bases agree with TRBD2. The CDR3 spans 16 residues. Germline V gene data show CDR1 as PRHDT and CDR2 as FYEKMQ (reference sequence). The CDR3 DNA is TGTGCCAGCCGCTTCGGGGGGGGAGCCGGGGCCAACGTCCTGACTTTC. Translated: CASRFGGGAGANVLTF.

This clone turned up a few times. The chain recombines TRBV4-2 with TRBJ1-2, with a possible D match to TRBD1 (5 bases). Germline V gives CDR1 LGHNA, CDR2 YNFKEQ. With 0 bases removed from V and 2 bases from J, the gap between germline ends came to 7 bases. This CDR3 comprises 14 residues. The chain's CDR3 is CASSQDGGNYGYTF. CDR3 DNA sequence: TGTGCCAGCAGCCAAGACGGGGGAAACTATGGCTACACCTTC.

The gene calls are TRBV27 and TRBJ2-7, with D possibly TRBD2 on 6 matching bases. The germline V and J ends were trimmed by 7 bases and 3 bases, with 19 bases remaining between them. Germline-derived CDR1 and CDR2 are MNHEY and SMNVEV (reference sequence). The CDR3 consists of 15 residues. As DNA, the CDR3 is TGTGCCAGCAAACACGCGGGACCCATCATCTACGAGCAGTACTTC. Translating it yields CASKHAGPIIYEQYF.

This clone was detected only once. The J gene is TRBJ2-1, the V gene TRBV28; 7 bases line up with TRBD2. The CDR3 has 17 amino acids. Germline loops: CDR1 MDHEN, CDR2 SYDVKM. The ends lost 2 bases at V and 2 bases at J; junction bases unmatched: 9. The CDR3 sequence is CASSLALSSGPYNEQFF. The CDR3 DNA reads as TGTGCCAGCAGTTTAGCACTCTCTAGCGGCCCCTACAATGAGCAGTTCTTC.

The chain links TRBV11-3 to TRBJ2-2, with 9 bases lining up with TRBD1. The CDR3 sequence is 17 residues long. J gave up 6 bases and V 5 bases, and 13 bases lay outside the gene matches. Germline CDR1 reads SGHNT; CDR2 reads YENEEA. This chain's CDR3 is CASSIDSVQGAAGELFF. In DNA form, the CDR3 reads TGTGCCAGCAGCATCGATAGTGTACAGGGGGCCGCCGGGGAGCTGTTTTTT.